This T cell receptor beta chain is from a study of T cells in Graves' hyperthyroidism and ophthalmopathy. Study-wide results and limits: Among clonotypes expanded in thyroid above 0.001, most were also found in blood.

Concerning this clonotype itself: As yet, its antigen is unknown. Sequence at one end of the junction differs from germline and may be a read error.

RNA transcripts were the template for amplifying TCR beta CDR3 regions. During a first-round RT-PCR of the TCR CDR3, the HTBI primer set was used. TCRdb passed the multiplex PCR reads through MiXCR, listing each CDR3 protein once. The profile shows about 840,000 distinct CDR3 sequences, about two fifths of them singletons. Fresh peripheral blood, around 10 ml of it, supplied the PBMCs. Looked up from germline, CDR1 is SGHNT and CDR2 is YYREEE (reference sequence). This CDR3 spans 14 amino acids. The TCR comes from a man aged 18 to 30 with Graves' hyperthyroidism. V and J are TRBV5-4 and TRBJ2-7; D gene ambiguous. The sequencing sample was made of blood. The CDR3 nucleotides are TGTGCCAGCAGCTTCCTCGATGTGCCCGACGAGCAGAACTTC. Translation: CASSFLDVPDEQNF. The full variable domain, its missing parts supplied by reference TRBV5-4 and TRBJ2-7, is ETGVTQSPTHLIKTRGQQVTLRCSSQSGHNTVSWYQQALGQGPQFIFQYYREEENGRGNFPPRFSGLQFPNYSSELNVNALELDDSALYLCASSFLDVPDEQNFGPGTRLTVT.